Listed below are T cell receptor beta chains from one sample, sequenced in a study of blood T cell repertoires in COVID-19. Some clones are missing from TCRdb's copy, which holds only in-frame ones; the method was immunoSEQ multiplex PCR. The sample consists of around 100,000 clones, more than 75% of them appearing once. The sequencing sample was made of peripheral blood. The receptors were gathered from a man aged 40-50 years with acute or convalescent COVID-19. The CDR3 runs from the conserved cysteine through the conserved F or W. D genes are given only for firm matches. Only part of the rows carry a size: once, few, many, or a class if the clone is expanded.

.,TRBV9,TRBJ2-2,.,CASSVELYTGELFF,TGTGCCAGCAGCGTAGAACTTTACACCGGGGAGCTGTTTTTT
TRBD1,TRBV6-6,TRBJ1-2,.,CASSGTGVGYGYTF,TGTGCCAGCAGCGGGACAGGAGTTGGCTATGGCTACACCTTC
.,TRBV5-4,TRBJ1-2,.,CASSPGGPRAYTF,TGTGCCAGCAGCCCGGGAGGGCCCCGTGCCTACACCTTC
.,TRBV21-1,TRBJ2-7,.,CASTCQDRAYASSYEQYF,TGTGCCAGCACCTGCCAGGACAGGGCTTATGCGAGCTCCTACGAGCAGTACTTC
TRBD1,TRBV7-2,TRBJ1-6,.,CASSFGQGTYSSYNSPLHF,TGTGCCAGCAGCTTTGGACAGGGGACCTACAGCTCCTATAATTCACCCCTCCACTTT
.,TRBV19,TRBJ1-5,.,CASSSQGLGKPQHF,TGTGCCAGTAGTTCGCAGGGACTGGGGAAGCCCCAGCATTTT
TRBD1,TRBV6-5,TRBJ2-3,.,CASSVDRGKDTQYF,TGTGCCAGCAGCGTAGACAGGGGTAAAGATACGCAGTATTTT
TRBD1,TRBV7-6,TRBJ1-5,.,CASSATTGSNQPQHF,TGTGCCAGCAGCGCGACGACAGGGAGCAATCAGCCCCAGCATTTT
.,TRBV28,TRBJ2-3,once,CATASGSTDTQYF,TGTGCCACCGCCTCCGGGAGCACAGATACGCAGTATTTT
.,TRBV10-3,TRBJ2-7,.,CAISEDSGTYEQYF,TGTGCCATCAGTGAGGATAGTGGGACATACGAGCAGTACTTC
TRBD1,TRBV7-9,TRBJ1-2,.,CASGQGSNYGYTF,TGTGCCAGCGGACAGGGGTCGAACTATGGCTACACCTTC
.,TRBV12-5,TRBJ1-6,.,CASGPGYNSPLHF,TGTGCTAGTGGCCCGGGGTATAATTCACCCCTCCACTTT
.,TRBV9,TRBJ2-1,.,CASTSGYSYNEQFF,TGTGCCAGCACCAGCGGTTACTCCTACAATGAGCAGTTCTTC
.,TRBV6-2/TRBV6-3,TRBJ1-5,.,CASSWTATNQPQHF,TGTGCCAGCAGTTGGACAGCAACAAATCAGCCCCAGCATTTT
.,TRBV3-1/TRBV3-2,TRBJ1-3,.,CASSSPGNSGNTIYF,TGTGCCAGCAGCTCCCCAGGGAACTCTGGAAACACCATATATTTT
.,TRBV6-1,TRBJ1-5,.,CASSEEGVKQPQHF,TGTGCCAGCAGTGAAGAGGGGGTGAAGCAGCCCCAGCATTTT
.,TRBV5-5,TRBJ1-4,.,CASSLVYWHDNEKLFF,TGTGCCAGCAGCTTGGTTTATTGGCACGATAATGAAAAACTGTTTTTT
.,TRBV2,TRBJ1-3,.,CASSETTGVGGNTIYF,TGTGCCAGCAGTGAAACTACGGGGGTTGGTGGAAACACCATATATTTT
.,TRBV19,TRBJ2-1,.,CASTTTWSNEQFF,TGTGCCAGTACCACAACATGGAGCAATGAGCAGTTCTTC
TRBD2,TRBV19,TRBJ2-5,.,CASSIVTSGSGETQYF,TGTGCCAGTAGTATAGTAACTAGCGGGAGTGGAGAGACCCAGTACTTC
.,TRBV2,TRBJ1-1,once,CASSLEAFF,TGTGCCAGCAGTTTAGAAGCTTTCTTT
.,TRBV12-3/TRBV12-4,TRBJ1-2,.,CASSLRQIYGYTF,TGTGCCAGCAGTTTGCGGCAGATCTATGGCTACACCTTC
.,TRBV21-1,TRBJ2-3,.,CASRKTSGNTDTQYF,TGTGCCAGCAGGAAGACTAGCGGGAACACAGATACGCAGTATTTT
TRBD1,TRBV6-5,TRBJ1-5,once,CASMDRGQVQPQHF,TGTGCCAGCATGGACAGGGGGCAAGTTCAGCCCCAGCATTTT
.,TRBV29-1,TRBJ2-2,once,CSVGGGINGGELFF,TGCAGCGTTGGAGGAGGGATTAATGGCGGGGAGCTGTTTTTT
.,TRBV6-2/TRBV6-3,TRBJ1-6,once,CASSYSSPGDSYNSPLHF,TGTGCCAGCAGTTACTCGAGTCCGGGAGACTCCTATAATTCACCCCTCCACTTT
TRBD2,TRBV3-1/TRBV3-2,TRBJ2-7,.,CASSLLSGRVSEQYF,TGTGCCAGCAGCTTACTTAGCGGGAGGGTATCGGAGCAGTACTTC
.,TRBV6-5,TRBJ2-7,once,CASRRDSSREQYF,TGTGCCAGCAGACGCGACAGTTCCCGCGAGCAGTACTTC
TRBD1,TRBV4-1,TRBJ1-1,many,CASSEQGADTEAFF,TGCGCCAGCAGCGAACAGGGGGCGGACACTGAAGCTTTCTTT
TRBD2,TRBV6-6,TRBJ2-1,.,CASIWTSGSYEQFF,TGTGCCAGCATTTGGACTAGCGGGAGCTATGAGCAGTTCTTC
.,TRBV7-6,TRBJ1-6,.,CASSLSSGGGSPLHF,TGTGCCAGCAGCTTGAGCTCGGGGGGCGGTTCACCCCTCCACTTT
TRBD1,TRBV5-8,TRBJ2-7,.,CASSSGQGRYEQYF,TGTGCCAGCAGCTCTGGACAGGGTAGGTACGAGCAGTACTTC
.,TRBV5-1,TRBJ1-1,.,CASNHGNTEAFF,TGCGCCAGCAACCACGGGAACACTGAAGCTTTCTTT
.,TRBV27,TRBJ1-5,.,CASRKQGGDSNQPQHF,TGTGCCAGCAGGAAACAGGGTGGAGATAGCAATCAGCCCCAGCATTTT
.,TRBV11-3,TRBJ1-1,.,CASSLGAQNTEAFF,TGTGCCAGCAGCTTAGGGGCCCAGAACACTGAAGCTTTCTTT
.,TRBV25-1,TRBJ2-7,once,CASSAQGSNEQYF,TGTGCCAGCAGTGCGCAGGGATCCAACGAGCAGTACTTC
.,TRBV30,TRBJ1-1,.,CAWGTGNTEAFF,TGTGCCTGGGGGACGGGGAACACTGAAGCTTTCTTT
TRBD1,TRBV5-1,TRBJ2-1,.,CASRWAGTGNSEQFF,TGCGCCAGCAGATGGGCGGGGACAGGCAATAGTGAGCAGTTCTTC
.,TRBV30,TRBJ1-1,.,CACIRGGNTEAFF,TGTGCCTGCATCCGTGGCGGGAACACTGAAGCTTTCTTT
.,TRBV27,TRBJ2-3,.,CASSLSFSADTQYF,TGTGCCAGCAGTTTATCGTTTTCGGCAGATACGCAGTATTTT
.,TRBV29-1,TRBJ1-1,.,CSVDQTDIEAFF,TGCAGCGTTGACCAAACAGACATTGAAGCTTTCTTT
.,TRBV5-4,TRBJ1-2,.,CASSPGGAGNYGYTF,TGTGCCAGCAGCCCCGGTGGCGCGGGTAACTATGGCTACACCTTC
TRBD2,TRBV19,TRBJ2-7,once,CASSILASGSSYEQYF,TGTGCCAGTAGTATTCTAGCAAGCGGGAGTAGCTACGAGCAGTACTTC